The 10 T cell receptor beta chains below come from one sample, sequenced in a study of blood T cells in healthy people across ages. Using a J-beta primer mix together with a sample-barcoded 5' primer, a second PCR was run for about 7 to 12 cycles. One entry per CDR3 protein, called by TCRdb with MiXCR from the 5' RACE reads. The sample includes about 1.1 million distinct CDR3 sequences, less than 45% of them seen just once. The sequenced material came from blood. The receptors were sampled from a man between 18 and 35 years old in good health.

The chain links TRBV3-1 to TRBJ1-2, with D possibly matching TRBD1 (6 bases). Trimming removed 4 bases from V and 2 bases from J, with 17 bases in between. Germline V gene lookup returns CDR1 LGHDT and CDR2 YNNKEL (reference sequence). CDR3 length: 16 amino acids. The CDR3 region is CASSPRVQGLNYGYTF. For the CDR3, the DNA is TGTGCCAGCAGCCCTAGGGTGCAGGGGCTAAACTATGGCTACACCTTC.

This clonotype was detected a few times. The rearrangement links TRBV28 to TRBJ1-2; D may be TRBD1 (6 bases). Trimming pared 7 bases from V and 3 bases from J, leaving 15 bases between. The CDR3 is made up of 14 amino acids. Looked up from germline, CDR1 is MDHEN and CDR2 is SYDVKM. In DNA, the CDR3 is TGTGCCAGCATGGATGGGCAGGGGCACTATGGCTACACCTTC. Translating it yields CASMDGQGHYGYTF.

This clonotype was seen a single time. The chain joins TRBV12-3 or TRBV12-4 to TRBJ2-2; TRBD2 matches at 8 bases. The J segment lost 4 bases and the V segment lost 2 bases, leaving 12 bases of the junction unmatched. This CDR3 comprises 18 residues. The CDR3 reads CASSLRLAGFYSTGELFF. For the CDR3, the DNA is TGTGCCAGCAGTTTAAGGCTAGCGGGCTTCTATAGCACCGGGGAGCTGTTTTTT.

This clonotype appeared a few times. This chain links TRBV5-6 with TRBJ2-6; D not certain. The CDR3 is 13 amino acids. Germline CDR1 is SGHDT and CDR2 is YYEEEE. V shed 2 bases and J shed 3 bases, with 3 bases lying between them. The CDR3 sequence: CASSFLGANVLTF. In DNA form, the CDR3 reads TGTGCCAGCAGCTTCCTTGGGGCCAACGTCCTGACTTTC.

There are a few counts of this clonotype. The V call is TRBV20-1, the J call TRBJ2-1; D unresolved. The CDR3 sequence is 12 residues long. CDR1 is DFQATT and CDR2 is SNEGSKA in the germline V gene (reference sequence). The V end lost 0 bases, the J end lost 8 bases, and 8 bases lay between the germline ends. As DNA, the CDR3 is TGCAGTGCTAGAGATTCATGGCATGAGCAGTTCTTC. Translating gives CSARDSWHEQFF.

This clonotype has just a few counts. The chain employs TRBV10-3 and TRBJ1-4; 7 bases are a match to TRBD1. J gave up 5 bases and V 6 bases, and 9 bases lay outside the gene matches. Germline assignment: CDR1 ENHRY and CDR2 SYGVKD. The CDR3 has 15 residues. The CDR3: CAIRADREKNEKLFF. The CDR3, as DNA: TGTGCCATCAGGGCCGACAGGGAAAAAAATGAAAAACTGTTTTTT.

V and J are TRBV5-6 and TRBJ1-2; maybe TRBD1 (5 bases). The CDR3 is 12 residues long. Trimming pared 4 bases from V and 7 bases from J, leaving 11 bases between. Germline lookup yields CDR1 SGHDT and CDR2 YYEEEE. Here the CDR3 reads CASSPPTGGYTF. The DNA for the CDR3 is TGTGCCAGCAGCCCACCCACAGGTGGCTACACCTTC.

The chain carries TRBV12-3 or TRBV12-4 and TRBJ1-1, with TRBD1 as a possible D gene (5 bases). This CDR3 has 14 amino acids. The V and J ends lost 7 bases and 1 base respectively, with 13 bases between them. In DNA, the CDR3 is TGTGCCAGCACCTCCCGGGGACGGAACACTGAAGCTTTCTTT. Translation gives CASTSRGRNTEAFF.

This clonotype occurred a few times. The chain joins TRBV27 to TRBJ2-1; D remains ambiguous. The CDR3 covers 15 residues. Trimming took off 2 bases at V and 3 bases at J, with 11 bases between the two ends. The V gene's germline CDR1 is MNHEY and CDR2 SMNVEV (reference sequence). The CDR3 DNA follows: TGTGCCAGCAGTTTAATCCCCAGGAGCTACAATGAGCAGTTCTTC. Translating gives CASSLIPRSYNEQFF.

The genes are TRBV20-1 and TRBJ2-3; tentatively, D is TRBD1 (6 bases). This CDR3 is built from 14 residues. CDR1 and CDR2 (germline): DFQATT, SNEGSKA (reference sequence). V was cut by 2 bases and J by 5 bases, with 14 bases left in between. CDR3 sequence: CSARSRGEVDTQYF. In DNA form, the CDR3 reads TGCAGTGCTAGATCCAGGGGTGAGGTAGATACGCAGTATTTT.